Each of the 22 T cell receptor beta chains below was sequenced from the same sample in a study of early T cells in non-severe SARS-CoV-2 infection. In TCRdb, the 5' RACE reads were re-called with MiXCR into one record per CDR3 protein. The data show 100,000 to 150,000 distinct CDR3 sequences, under 15% seen once. What was sequenced was whole blood. The receptors were gathered from an adult who was a healthcare worker with PCR-confirmed SARS-CoV-2 infection or an uninfected control (not recorded which).

The chain combines TRBV5-4 with TRBJ2-3; the match to TRBD2 covers 11 bases. The trim removed 4 bases at V and 0 bases at J, leaving 7 bases unmatched. Germline CDR1 reads SGHNT; CDR2 reads YYREEE (reference sequence). This CDR3 comprises 17 residues. The CDR3, as DNA: TGTGCCAGCAGCGAGGAACTAGCGGGAGCTAGCACAGATACGCAGTATTTT. Its translation is CASSEELAGASTDTQYF.

This clonotype occurred many times. The chain links TRBV20-1 to TRBJ1-5; no firm D call. Germline V gene lookup returns CDR1 DFQATT and CDR2 SNEGSKA (reference sequence). The CDR3 covers 13 residues. Trimming took 3 bases from V and 6 from J, leaving 12 bases between them. The CDR3 loop is CSASQTWGQPQHF. CDR3 nucleotide sequence: TGCAGTGCTAGCCAGACCTGGGGTCAGCCCCAGCATTTT.

The chain employs TRBV30 and TRBJ1-1; 7 nucleotides match TRBD1. Germline-derived CDR1 and CDR2 are GTSNPN and SVGIG (reference sequence). There are 14 residues in the CDR3. The V segment lost 1 base and the J segment 2 bases; nucleotides outside the gene matches: 4. CDR3 sequence: CAWSARTGNTEAFF. The CDR3 nucleotides are TGTGCCTGGAGTGCCCGGACAGGAAACACTGAAGCTTTCTTT.

This chain uses TRBV29-1 with TRBJ1-2; no definite D call. The germline V gene has CDR1 SQVTM and CDR2 ANQGSEA. Trimming removed 3 bases at V and 6 bases at J, with 8 bases between. The CDR3 covers 11 residues. The CDR3, as DNA: TGCAGCGTTGATCATGGGGATGGCTACACCTTC. Amino acid sequence: CSVDHGDGYTF.

This clonotype was counted only a few times. This sequence joins TRBV5-1 and TRBJ2-2, with 11 bases that match TRBD2. V lost 4 bases to trimming and J lost 5 bases; unmatched junction nucleotides: 4. This CDR3 spans 15 amino acids. CDR1 and CDR2 (germline): SGHRS, YFSETQ. As DNA, the CDR3 is TGCGCCAGCAGCCTAGGACTAGCGGGTACCGGGGAGCTGTTTTTT. Its translation: CASSLGLAGTGELFF.

The sample holds a few counts of this clonotype. V is TRBV20-1 and J is TRBJ2-3; TRBD2 matches 12 bases. Germline V lookup: CDR1 DFQATT, CDR2 SNEGSKA (reference sequence). V lost 6 bases and J lost 3; bases outside the gene matches: 10. The CDR3 extends over 16 amino acids. CDR3 region: CSARTSGVRETDTQYF. The CDR3 DNA sequence: TGCAGTGCACGGACTAGCGGGGTTCGAGAAACAGATACGCAGTATTTT.

The rearrangement links TRBV27 to TRBJ2-1; the match to TRBD2 covers 9 bases. Germline V gene data show CDR1 as MNHEY and CDR2 as SMNVEV (reference sequence). CDR3 length equals 16 residues. V was pared by 3 bases and J by 6 bases, with 9 bases of the junction left unmatched. CDR3 nucleotide sequence: TGTGCCAGCAGTTTTGTTAGCGGGGGCCTTTCCAATGAGCAGTTCTTC. It codes for CASSFVSGGLSNEQFF.

This clonotype was found a few times. V gene TRBV5-4 combines with J gene TRBJ1-3, with D uncertain. The CDR3 runs 14 residues. CDR1 is SGHNT, CDR2 YYREEE, per germline (reference sequence). V lost 3 bases to trimming and J lost 4 bases, with 11 bases between them. Written as DNA, the CDR3 is TGTGCCAGCAGCTCGGGGTCGAGAGGAAACACCATATATTTT. Protein sequence: CASSSGSRGNTIYF. The full variable domain, rest sourced from reference TRBV5-4 and TRBJ1-3, is ETGVTQSPTHLIKTRGQQVTLRCSSQSGHNTVSWYQQALGQGPQFIFQYYREEENGRGNFPPRFSGLQFPNYSSELNVNALELDDSALYLCASSSGSRGNTIYFGEGSWLTVV.

The chain employs TRBV30 and TRBJ1-1; 7 bases fit TRBD1. V dropped 0 bases and J dropped 10; count of bases not matched to a gene: 11. The germline CDR1 and CDR2 sequences are GTSNPN and SVGIG (reference sequence). This CDR3 is built from 14 residues. CDR3 bases: TGTGCCTGGAGTGTACAGGGGTCCAGGGGTTTAGCTTTCTTT. Translated, it gives CAWSVQGSRGLAFF.

This clonotype occurred a few times. This chain connects TRBV3-1 to TRBJ2-7; weak D call: TRBD1 (5 bases). The germline V gene encodes CDR1 LGHDT and CDR2 YNNKEL (reference sequence). The V end was cut by 0 bases, the J end by 7 bases, with 10 bases between. The CDR3 spans 13 residues. CDR3 bases: TGTGCCAGCAGCCAAGAGGACATGGAGGAGCAGTACTTC. It encodes CASSQEDMEEQYF.

The genes are TRBV19 and TRBJ1-5; D not resolved. CDR3 size: 15 residues. CDR1 is LNHDA, CDR2 SQIVND, per germline (reference sequence). V was shortened by 3 bases and J by 4 bases, with 13 bases between the two germline ends. The CDR3 spells CASSIGGVQNQPQHF. CDR3 bases: TGTGCCAGTAGTATCGGCGGAGTGCAAAATCAGCCCCAGCATTTT.

The J gene is TRBJ2-3, the V gene TRBV7-8, with 10 bases that match TRBD2. V lost 2 bases and J lost 6; bases outside the gene matches: 2. CDR1 and CDR2 (germline): SGHVS, FQNEAQ. There are 14 residues in the CDR3. CDR3 nucleotide sequence: TGTGCCAGCAGCTTACTAGCGGGGGAGGATACGCAGTATTTT. As protein: CASSLLAGEDTQYF. Drawing the rest from reference TRBV7-8 and TRBJ2-3, the complete variable domain is GAGVSQSPRYKVAKRGQDVALRCDPISGHVSLFWYQQALGQGPEFLTYFQNEAQLDKSGLPSDRFFAERPEGSVSTLKIQRTQQEDSAVYLCASSLLAGEDTQYFGPGTRLTVL.

The gene calls are TRBV11-2 and TRBJ1-2; possibly TRBD1 for D (5 bases). The V gene's germline CDR1 is SGHAT and CDR2 FQNNGV. The CDR3 is 13 amino acids. V lost 8 bases to trimming and J lost 6 bases, with 16 bases between them. CDR3 DNA sequence: TGTGCCAGCGTTGGGCAGGGTCTGGATGGCTACACCTTC. Protein: CASVGQGLDGYTF.

This clonotype was detected only a few times. This rearrangement joins TRBV5-1 to TRBJ2-3, with D perhaps TRBD1 or TRBD2 (5 bases each). V gave up 4 bases and J gave up 2 bases, with 17 bases separating them. The CDR3 loop spans 16 amino acids. CDR1 and CDR2 from the germline V gene are SGHRS and YFSETQ. CDR3 sequence (DNA): TGCGCCAGCAGCCCTGGGACCGTGGGTACCACAGATACGCAGTATTTT. This encodes CASSPGTVGTTDTQYF. Looking up the rest from reference TRBV5-1 and TRBJ2-3 gives the full variable domain: KAGVTQTPRYLIKTRGQQVTLSCSPISGHRSVSWYQQTPGQGLQFLFEYFSETQRNKGNFPGRFSGRQFSNSRSEMNVSTLELGDSALYLCASSPGTVGTTDTQYFGPGTRLTVL.

The CDR3 DNA is TGTGCCAGCAGTTTATGGGAGACCCACGGGGAGCAGTTCTTC. Protein: CASSLWETHGEQFF. This chain links TRBV27 with TRBJ2-1, with a possible D match to TRBD2 (5 bases). Germline CDR1 and CDR2: MNHEY and SMNVEV (reference sequence). The V and J ends lost 1 base and 10 bases respectively, with 14 bases between them. The CDR3 loop spans 14 amino acids.

The CDR3 sequence: CASSPRDLLGYTF. For the CDR3, the DNA is TGTGCCAGCAGCCCACGGGATCTTTTGGGCTACACCTTC. The genes are TRBV7-9 and TRBJ1-2; D not certain. CDR1 and CDR2 from the germline V gene are SEHNR and FQNEAQ (reference sequence). V shed 5 bases and J shed 8 bases, with 15 bases lying between them. This CDR3 has 13 residues.

The V gene is TRBV11-2, the J gene TRBJ1-2; D might be TRBD1 (5 bases). The germline CDR1 and CDR2 sequences are SGHAT and FQNNGV. This CDR3 has 14 residues. Trimming left V 5 bases short and J 8 bases short, with 18 bases between. CDR3 region: CASSRQSDRKGYTF. For the CDR3, the DNA is TGTGCCAGCAGCCGGCAGTCCGACAGAAAGGGCTACACCTTC.

The V and J genes are TRBV12-3 or TRBV12-4 and TRBJ2-7, with D perhaps TRBD1 or TRBD2 (6 bases each). The V and J ends lost 3 bases and 1 base respectively, with 16 bases between them. The CDR3 runs to 16 residues. Written as DNA, the CDR3 is TGTGCCAGCAGTTTTTTCTCCGGGGGCCATTCCTACGAGCAGTACTTC. Encoded protein: CASSFFSGGHSYEQYF.

The chain links TRBV6-1 to TRBJ1-5; unclear D gene. CDR3 length equals 15 residues. The germline V gene encodes CDR1 MNHNS and CDR2 SASEGT. V lost 3 bases and J lost 2, with 11 bases in between. CDR3 in amino acids: CASSDVRGGNQPQHF. The CDR3 region has the DNA TGTGCCAGCAGTGACGTGCGCGGGGGCAATCAGCCCCAGCATTTT.

This clonotype was recorded a few times. This chain links TRBV7-6 with TRBJ2-5, with D possibly matching TRBD1 (6 bases). The germline V and J ends were trimmed by 5 bases and 3 bases, with 22 bases remaining between them. Germline CDR1 SGHVS, CDR2 FNYEAQ. The CDR3 spans 17 residues. The CDR3 here is CASSNNLPDSLKETQYF. In nucleotides, the CDR3 is TGTGCCAGCAGCAACAACCTACCGGACAGCCTTAAAGAGACCCAGTACTTC. Full variable domain (rest looked up from reference TRBV7-6 and TRBJ2-5): GAGVSQSPRYKVTKRGQDVALRCDPISGHVSLYWYRQALGQGPEFLTYFNYEAQQDKSGLPNDRFSAERPEGSISTLTIQRTEQRDSAMYRCASSNNLPDSLKETQYFGPGTRLLVL.

A few counts support this clonotype. The rearrangement joins TRBV30 to TRBJ2-3, with 7 bases matching TRBD2. CDR3 length: 16 amino acids. The V gene end was trimmed by 1 base and the J gene end by 8 bases; junction bases not matched to a gene: 15. Germline V gene data show CDR1 as GTSNPN and CDR2 as SVGIG (reference sequence). The CDR3 loop reads CAWSATQAYGEGTQYF. CDR3 DNA sequence: TGTGCCTGGAGTGCCACACAGGCGTACGGGGAGGGTACGCAGTATTTT.

The rearrangement uses TRBV20-1 and TRBJ2-3; 15 nucleotides match TRBD2. With V trimmed by 6 bases and J by 3 bases, 7 bases remained unmatched. Germline CDR1 is DFQATT and CDR2 is SNEGSKA (reference sequence). CDR3 length: 16 residues. CDR3 amino acids: CSARAGTSGGTDTQYF. CDR3 in DNA: TGCAGTGCCCGCGCCGGGACTAGCGGGGGGACAGATACGCAGTATTTT.